This TCR beta chain stems from a study of shared clonotypes between healthy human individuals. V shed 1 base and J shed 7 bases, with 13 bases lying between them. This CDR3 region has 15 residues. Per the germline V gene, CDR1 is LGHNA and CDR2 is YNFKEQ. The test was conducted at deep level. Sorted subsets were amplified in replicate PCRs using around 220 ng DNA, about 30,000 T cell genomes. Original analysis: Filtering of immunoSEQ junctional sequences could not match full-length read filtering. The protocol was immunoSEQ multiplex PCR, while the TCRdb copy is restricted to in-frame clones and leaves out a portion. That table gives V, J and clone size, and the DNA gave D and trimming. The sample shows some 2,100,000 clones, roughly 95% of them seen only once.

Sample: naive CD4+ T cells sorted from blood. The subset here: CD45RA+ positively selected. The V and J genes are TRBV4-2 and TRBJ2-2; D is tentatively TRBD1 or TRBD2 (5 bases each). The TCR originated in a man in his late teens or twenties in good health. This CDR3 is CASSQVGARGGELFF. CDR3 nucleotides: TGTGCCAGCAGCCAAGTTGGGGCTCGGGGCGGGGAGCTGTTTTTT.